Listed below are T cell receptor beta chains from one sample, sequenced in a study of shared clonotypes between healthy human individuals. Produced via immunoSEQ multiplex PCR; TCRdb's table is partial and in-frame only. The data show 2,500,000 or so clones, 80% to 95% seen once. Sequenced material: naive CD4+ T cells from PBMCs. Receptor source: a man aged 18 to 30 in good health. Some clones in this sample may be carry-over from other donors' samples. CDR3s include the opening cysteine and the closing phenylalanine or tryptophan. D genes are given only for firm matches.

>.|TRBJ1-2|TRBV27
TGTGCCAGCACCCGCTATGGCTACACCTTC
CASTRYGYTF
>.|TRBJ1-2|TRBV7-8
TGTGCCAGCAGCTTAGGGACGTGGGACTATGGCTACACCTTC
CASSLGTWDYGYTF
>.|TRBJ1-1|TRBV18
TGTGCCAGCTCACACGGGCTCGCAATTGAAGCTTTCTTT
CASSHGLAIEAFF
>.|TRBJ2-1|TRBV5-4
TGTGCCAGCAGCTTGGATAAAGCAAGCTCCTACAATGAGCAGTTCTTC
CASSLDKASSYNEQFF
>.|TRBJ1-1|TRBV18
TGTGCCAGCTTATCGTCACAGGGAAACACTGAAGCTTTCTTT
CASLSSQGNTEAFF
>TRBD2|TRBJ2-2|TRBV15
TGTGCCACCAGCATCGGACTAGCGGGGGGTACCGGGGAGCTGTTTTTT
CATSIGLAGGTGELFF
>.|TRBJ1-1|TRBV9
TGTGCCAGCAGCTCTCCCGGGACTGAAGCTTTCTTT
CASSSPGTEAFF
>.|TRBJ2-2|TRBV7-3
TGTGCCAGCAGCCCAGTACACACCGGGGAGCTGTTTTTT
CASSPVHTGELFF
>.|TRBJ2-5|TRBV7-3
TGTGCCAGCAGCTGGGGACATGAGACCCAGTACTTC
CASSWGHETQYF
>TRBD1|TRBJ2-7|TRBV6-5
TGTGCCAGCTCTGTGACAGGGGGCCTAACCTACGAGCAGTACTTC
CASSVTGGLTYEQYF
>TRBD2|TRBJ2-7|TRBV6-6
TGTGCCAGCAGCCCCCCCGAGCGGGGCCCGGGGGAGCAGTACTTC
CASSPPERGPGEQYF
>TRBD1|TRBJ1-5|TRBV27
TGTGCCAGCAGTTTAGGGACAGGGTCGGGGCAGCCCCAGCATTTT
CASSLGTGSGQPQHF
>.|TRBJ1-5|TRBV7-2
TGTGCCAGCAGCTTAGGGGACCGAAATCAGCCCCAGCATTTT
CASSLGDRNQPQHF
>.|TRBJ1-2|TRBV6-1
TGTGCCAGCAGTGAAGGTGGTCCAGGGCGAGGCTACACCTTC
CASSEGGPGRGYTF
>TRBD1|TRBJ2-5|TRBV15
TGTGCCACCAGGACTACTACAGGGGAGGAGACCCAGTACTTC
CATRTTTGEETQYF
>TRBD2|TRBJ2-3|TRBV7-9
TGTGCCAGCAGCTTATGGTTAGCGGGAGGATTAGCAGATACGCAGTATTTT
CASSLWLAGGLADTQYF
>TRBD1|TRBJ2-7|TRBV6-6
TGTGCCAGCAGTCAGGGGGACGGCTACGAGCAGTACTTC
CASSQGDGYEQYF
>.|TRBJ2-1|TRBV6-5
TGTGCCAGCAGTTACTCGATACAACAGGTCTACAATGAGCAGTTCTTC
CASSYSIQQVYNEQFF
>.|TRBJ2-1|TRBV25-1
TGTGCCAGCAGTGAATTTGGGGGACGCAATGAGCAGTTCTTC
CASSEFGGRNEQFF
>TRBD1|TRBJ1-4|TRBV5-4
TGTGCCAGCAGCGTTCAACGGACAGGGGGACGAGAAAAACTGTTTTTT
CASSVQRTGGREKLFF
>.|TRBJ2-7|TRBV7-7
TGTGCCAGCGGCCCTTACCAGGAGGGCGAGCAGTACTTC
CASGPYQEGEQYF
>.|TRBJ2-1|TRBV5-5
TGTGCCAGCAGTCCCCGTGGGGATGAGCAGTTCTTC
CASSPRGDEQFF
>.|TRBJ1-3|TRBV2
TGTGCCAGCAGTGAACGGACAGTGAGCTCTGGAAACACCATATATTTT
CASSERTVSSGNTIYF
>TRBD1|TRBJ1-5|TRBV5-6
TGTGCCAGCAGCTTACGACAGGGGCGAGGCAATCAGCCCCAGCATTTT
CASSLRQGRGNQPQHF
>.|TRBJ2-3|TRBV5-5
TGTGCCAGCAGCTCCCAACAGGGACCAGATACGCAGTATTTT
CASSSQQGPDTQYF
>.|TRBJ1-6|TRBV6-4
TGTGCCAGCAGCGGGACCCGGATCGATTCACCCCTCCACTTT
CASSGTRIDSPLHF
>TRBD2|TRBJ2-1|TRBV7-3
TGTGCCAGCAGCTTAATGAGTTTAGCGGGAGCGGAGCAGTTCTTC
CASSLMSLAGAEQFF
>TRBD1|TRBJ1-5|TRBV18
TGTGCCAGCTCACCAGGAGGGGGCGGTCAGCCCCAGCATTTT
CASSPGGGGQPQHF
>.|TRBJ2-1|TRBV7-3
TGTGCCAGCAGCTTAGAACCCAGCAATGAGCAGTTCTTC
CASSLEPSNEQFF